This paragraph covers one T cell receptor beta chain sequence. What it recognizes is unknown. The CDR3 has 16 residues. These data belong to a study of vaccination effects on CD4 cells after COVID-19. Study-wide context: Following the second dose by a median of 72 days, the post-vaccine samples were obtained. Overall study results and limits: In healthy vaccinees, only 1 of 255 vaccine-induced clones cross-reacted with common cold coronaviruses.

Method: immunoSEQ multiplex PCR; TCRdb's copy keeps in-frame clones and lacks some. The sample shows roughly 13,000 clones, 55% to 85% of them seen only once. ViraFEST used viral peptide pools to expand antigen-specific CD4+ T cells before sequencing. Scientists isolated CD4+ T cells after an approximately 10-day culture period ended. Participants were given two doses of BNT162b2 or mRNA-1273 vaccine. Prior SARS-CoV-2 infection was absent in the vaccine recipients, as shown by negative nucleocapsid antibodies. A density of about 2.2 million PBMC per well was used; these cells were cultured with roughly 10 IU/ml IL-2 and roughly 10 ug/ml peptides.

The TCR originated in a human donor who received a COVID-19 vaccine. The source was CD4+ T cells from PBMCs cultured with SARS-CoV-2 spike peptides, collected after COVID-19 vaccination. This chain links TRBV21-1 with TRBJ1-2. TRBV21-1 is noted as a pseudogene. The CDR3 bases are TGTGCCAGCAGCCTTCCGTGTGAGGGGACCAGCTATGGCTACACCTTC. This encodes CASSLPCEGTSYGYTF.